Below are 3 T cell receptor beta chains sequenced from a single sample in a study of shared clonotypes between healthy human individuals. Clones were read by immunoSEQ multiplex PCR, and TCRdb kept only the in-frame ones, dropping some. The table lists about 1.5 million clones, approximately 98% of them singletons, with 0.4% to 0.55% in the top ten. Specimen: naive CD4+ T cells sorted from blood. The subset here: CD45RA+ positively selected. These receptors all stem from a man in his thirties or forties in good health.

V gene TRBV18 combines with J gene TRBJ2-5; tentative D call: TRBD1 (6 bases). The ends were cut back, 3 bases at V and 2 bases at J, with 19 bases in the middle. The CDR3 length is 17 residues. The V gene's germline CDR1 is KGHSH and CDR2 LQKENI. The CDR3 protein is CASSPLSGTRIQETQYF. The CDR3 region has the DNA TGTGCCAGCTCACCTCTTTCCGGGACACGGATTCAAGAGACCCAGTACTTC.

The V call is TRBV5-1, the J call TRBJ2-1; no clear D. CDR1 SGHRS and CDR2 YFSETQ come from the germline V gene. V was cut by 0 bases and J by 9 bases, with 7 bases left in between. The length of the CDR3 is 12 residues. The CDR3, as DNA: TGCGCCAGCAGCTTGGTAGATGGTGAGCAGTTCTTC. As protein: CASSLVDGEQFF. The entire variable domain, with the rest obtained from reference TRBV5-1 and TRBJ2-1, is as follows: KAGVTQTPRYLIKTRGQQVTLSCSPISGHRSVSWYQQTPGQGLQFLFEYFSETQRNKGNFPGRFSGRQFSNSRSEMNVSTLELGDSALYLCASSLVDGEQFFGPGTRLTVL.

A note on this clone: This sample includes further DNA sequences coding for the same CDR3. This chain uses TRBV28 with TRBJ2-7; no clear D. Deletions cut 4 bases from V and 2 bases from J, with 12 bases between. CDR3 size: 14 residues. CDR1 and CDR2 (germline): MDHEN, SYDVKM. The CDR3 loop reads CASSSTGPPYEQYF. The CDR3 coding sequence is TGTGCCAGCAGTTCAACCGGGCCTCCCTACGAGCAGTACTTC.